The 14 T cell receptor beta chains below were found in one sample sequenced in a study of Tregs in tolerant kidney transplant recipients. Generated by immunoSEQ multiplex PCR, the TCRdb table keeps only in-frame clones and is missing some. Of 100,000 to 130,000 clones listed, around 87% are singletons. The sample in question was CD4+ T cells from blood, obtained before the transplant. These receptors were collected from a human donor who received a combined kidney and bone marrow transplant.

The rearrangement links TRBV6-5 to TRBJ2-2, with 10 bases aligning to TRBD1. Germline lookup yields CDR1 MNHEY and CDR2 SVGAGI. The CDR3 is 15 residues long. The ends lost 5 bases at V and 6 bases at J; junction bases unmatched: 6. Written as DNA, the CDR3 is TGTGCCAGCAGTCCCGGGACAGGGGATGCCGGGGAGCTGTTTTTT. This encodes CASSPGTGDAGELFF.

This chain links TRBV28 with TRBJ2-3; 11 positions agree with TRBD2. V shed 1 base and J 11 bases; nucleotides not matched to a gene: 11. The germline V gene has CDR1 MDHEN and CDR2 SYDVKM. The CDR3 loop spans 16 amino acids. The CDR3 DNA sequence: TGTGCCAGCAGTTTATCTCTAGCGGGAGGACCGAGGGGGCAGTATTTT. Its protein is CASSLSLAGGPRGQYF.

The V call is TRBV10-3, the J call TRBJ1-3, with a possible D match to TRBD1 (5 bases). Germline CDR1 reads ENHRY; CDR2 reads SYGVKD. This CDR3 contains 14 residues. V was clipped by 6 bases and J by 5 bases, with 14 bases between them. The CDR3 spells CAIRQGDARNTIYF. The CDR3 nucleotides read TGTGCCATCAGGCAAGGGGATGCTCGAAACACCATATATTTT.

CDR3 DNA sequence: TGTGCCAGCAGCGAGCCGGGGGGTTTACTCTACGAGCAGTACTTC. Protein product: CASSEPGGLLYEQYF. The chain has TRBV5-4 and TRBJ2-7, with 7 nucleotides matching TRBD2. This CDR3 is built from 15 residues. Germline V lookup: CDR1 SGHNT, CDR2 YYREEE (reference sequence). Trimming took 4 bases from V and 3 from J; bases not matched to a gene: 10.

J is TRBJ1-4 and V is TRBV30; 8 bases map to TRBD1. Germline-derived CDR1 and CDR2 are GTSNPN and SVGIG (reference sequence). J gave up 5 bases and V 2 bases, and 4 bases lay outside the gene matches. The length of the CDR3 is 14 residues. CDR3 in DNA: TGTGCCTGGAGTCCAGGGGGCAAGAATGAAAAACTGTTTTTT. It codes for CAWSPGGKNEKLFF.

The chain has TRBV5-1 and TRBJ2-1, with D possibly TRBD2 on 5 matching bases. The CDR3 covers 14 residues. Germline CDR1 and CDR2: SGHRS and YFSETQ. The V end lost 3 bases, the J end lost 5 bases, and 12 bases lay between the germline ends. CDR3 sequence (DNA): TGCGCCAGCAGCTATGGACTGGAGAACAATGAGCAGTTCTTC. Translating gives CASSYGLENNEQFF. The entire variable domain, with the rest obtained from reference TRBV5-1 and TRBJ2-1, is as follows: KAGVTQTPRYLIKTRGQQVTLSCSPISGHRSVSWYQQTPGQGLQFLFEYFSETQRNKGNFPGRFSGRQFSNSRSEMNVSTLELGDSALYLCASSYGLENNEQFFGPGTRLTVL.

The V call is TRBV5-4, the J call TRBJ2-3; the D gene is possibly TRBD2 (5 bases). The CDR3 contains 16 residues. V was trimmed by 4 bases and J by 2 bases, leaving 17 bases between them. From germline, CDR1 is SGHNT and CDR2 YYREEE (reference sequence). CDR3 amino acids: CASSTPPGSATDTQYF. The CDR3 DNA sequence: TGTGCCAGCAGCACACCTCCGGGTAGCGCCACAGATACGCAGTATTTT.

The CDR3 spells CASSLTSGGPYEQYF. The CDR3 region has the DNA TGCGCCAGCAGCTTGACTAGCGGGGGGCCCTACGAGCAGTACTTC. The chain joins TRBV5-1 to TRBJ2-7; 12 bases map to TRBD2. CDR3 length: 15 residues. Germline CDR1 SGHRS, CDR2 YFSETQ. The V gene end was trimmed by 1 base and the J gene end by 2 bases; junction bases not matched to a gene: 1.

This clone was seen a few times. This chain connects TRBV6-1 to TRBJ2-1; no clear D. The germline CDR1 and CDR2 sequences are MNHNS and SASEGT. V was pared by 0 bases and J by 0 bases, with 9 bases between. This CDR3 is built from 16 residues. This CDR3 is CASSEAPGSSYNEQFF. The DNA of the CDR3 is TGTGCCAGCAGTGAAGCCCCAGGCAGCTCCTACAATGAGCAGTTCTTC.

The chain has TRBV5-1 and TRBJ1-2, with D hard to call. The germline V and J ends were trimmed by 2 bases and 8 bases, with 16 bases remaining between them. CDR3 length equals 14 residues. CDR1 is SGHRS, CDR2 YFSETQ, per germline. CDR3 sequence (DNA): TGCGCCAGCAGCTTCTACGCCGGAGAAGAAGGCTACACCTTC. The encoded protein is CASSFYAGEEGYTF.

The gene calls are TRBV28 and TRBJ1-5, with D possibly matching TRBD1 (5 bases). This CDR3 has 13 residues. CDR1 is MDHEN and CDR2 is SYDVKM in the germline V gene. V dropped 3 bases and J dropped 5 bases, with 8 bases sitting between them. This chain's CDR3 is CASSFPGYQPQHF. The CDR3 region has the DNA TGTGCCAGCAGTTTCCCAGGGTATCAGCCCCAGCATTTT.

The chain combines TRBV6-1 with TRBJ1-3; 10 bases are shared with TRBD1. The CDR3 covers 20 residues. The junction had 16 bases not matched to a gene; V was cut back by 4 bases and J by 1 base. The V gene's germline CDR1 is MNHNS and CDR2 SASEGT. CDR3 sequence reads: CASSARTGGINPGSGNTIYF. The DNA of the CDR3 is TGTGCCAGCAGTGCTCGGACAGGGGGAATAAACCCAGGATCTGGAAACACCATATATTTT.

In DNA form, the CDR3 reads TGTGCCAGCAGCGTAGACCCCGGGACTCACCACAATGAGCAGTTCTTC. Amino acids: CASSVDPGTHHNEQFF. The chain carries TRBV9 and TRBJ2-1; a possible D gene is TRBD2 (6 bases). Trimming stripped 0 bases from V and 5 bases from J, with 15 bases between. From germline, CDR1 is SGDLS and CDR2 YYNGEE. The CDR3 extends over 16 amino acids.

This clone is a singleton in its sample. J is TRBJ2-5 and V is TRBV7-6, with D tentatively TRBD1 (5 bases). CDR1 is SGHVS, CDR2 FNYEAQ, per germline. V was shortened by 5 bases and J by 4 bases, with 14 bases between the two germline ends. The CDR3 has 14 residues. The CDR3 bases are TGTGCCAGCAGCCCACCAGGACATCGAGAGACCCAGTACTTC. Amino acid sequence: CASSPPGHRETQYF. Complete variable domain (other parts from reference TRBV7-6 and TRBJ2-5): GAGVSQSPRYKVTKRGQDVALRCDPISGHVSLYWYRQALGQGPEFLTYFNYEAQQDKSGLPNDRFSAERPEGSISTLTIQRTEQRDSAMYRCASSPPGHRETQYFGPGTRLLVL.